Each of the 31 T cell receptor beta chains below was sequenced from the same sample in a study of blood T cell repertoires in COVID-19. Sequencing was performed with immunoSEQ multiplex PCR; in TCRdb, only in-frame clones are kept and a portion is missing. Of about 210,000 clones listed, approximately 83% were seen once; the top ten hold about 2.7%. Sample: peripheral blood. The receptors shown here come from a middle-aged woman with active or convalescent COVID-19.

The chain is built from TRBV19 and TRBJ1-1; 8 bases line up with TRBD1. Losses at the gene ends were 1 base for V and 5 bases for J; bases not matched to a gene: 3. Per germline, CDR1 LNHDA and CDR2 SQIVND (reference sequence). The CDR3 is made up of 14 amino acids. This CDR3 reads CASSIGTGFTEAFF. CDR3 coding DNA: TGTGCCAGTAGTATAGGGACAGGGTTTACTGAAGCTTTCTTT.

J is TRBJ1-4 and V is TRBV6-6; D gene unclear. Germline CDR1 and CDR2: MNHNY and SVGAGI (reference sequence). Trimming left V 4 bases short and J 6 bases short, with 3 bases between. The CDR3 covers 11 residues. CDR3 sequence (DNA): TGTGCCAGCAGTTTAGATGAAAAACTGTTTTTT. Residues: CASSLDEKLFF.

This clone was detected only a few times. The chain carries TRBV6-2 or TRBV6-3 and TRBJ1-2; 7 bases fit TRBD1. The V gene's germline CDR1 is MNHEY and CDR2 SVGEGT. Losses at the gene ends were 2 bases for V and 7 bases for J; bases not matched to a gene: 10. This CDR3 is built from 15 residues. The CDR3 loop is CASSYVETGNRGYTF. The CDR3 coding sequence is TGTGCCAGCAGTTACGTCGAGACAGGGAATCGTGGCTACACCTTC.

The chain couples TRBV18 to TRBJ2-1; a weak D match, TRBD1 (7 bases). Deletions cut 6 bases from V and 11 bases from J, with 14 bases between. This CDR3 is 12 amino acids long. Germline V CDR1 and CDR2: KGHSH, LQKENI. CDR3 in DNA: TGTGCCAGCTCGGGGCAGGGGGGCCAGCAGTTCTTC. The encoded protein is CASSGQGGQQFF.

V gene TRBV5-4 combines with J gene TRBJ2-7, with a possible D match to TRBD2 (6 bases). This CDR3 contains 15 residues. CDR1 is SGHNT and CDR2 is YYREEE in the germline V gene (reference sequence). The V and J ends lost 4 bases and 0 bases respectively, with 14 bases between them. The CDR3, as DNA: TGTGCCAGCAGCCCCCGCGGGGAAATCTCCTACGAGCAGTACTTC. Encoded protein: CASSPRGEISYEQYF.

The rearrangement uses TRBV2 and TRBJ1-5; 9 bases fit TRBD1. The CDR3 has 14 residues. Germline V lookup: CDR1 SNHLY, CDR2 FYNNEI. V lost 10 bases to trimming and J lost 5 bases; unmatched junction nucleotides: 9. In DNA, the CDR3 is TGTGCCACCAACCCGACAGGGGGGGATCAGCCCCAGCATTTT. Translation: CATNPTGGDQPQHF. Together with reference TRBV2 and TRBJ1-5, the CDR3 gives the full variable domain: EPEVTQTPSHQVTQMGQEVILRCVPISNHLYFYWYRQILGQKVEFLVSFYNNEISEKSEIFDDQFSVERPDGSNFTLKIRSTKLEDSAMYFCATNPTGGDQPQHFGDGTRLSIL.

The CDR3 bases are TGTGCCAGCAGCTTGGTCGTCGGGGCCTACAATGAGCAGTTCTTC. Translating it yields CASSLVVGAYNEQFF. V and J are TRBV5-4 and TRBJ2-1; possible D gene TRBD2, 5 bases. With 0 bases removed from V and 2 bases from J, the gap between germline ends came to 9 bases. CDR3 length: 15 residues. Looked up from germline, CDR1 is SGHNT and CDR2 is YYREEE (reference sequence).

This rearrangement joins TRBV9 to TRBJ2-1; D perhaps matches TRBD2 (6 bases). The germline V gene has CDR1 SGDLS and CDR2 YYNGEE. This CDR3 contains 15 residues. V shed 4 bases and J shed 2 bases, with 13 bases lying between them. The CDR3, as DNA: TGTGCCAGCAGCCCACCCGGGAGAGCCTACAATGAGCAGTTCTTC. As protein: CASSPPGRAYNEQFF.

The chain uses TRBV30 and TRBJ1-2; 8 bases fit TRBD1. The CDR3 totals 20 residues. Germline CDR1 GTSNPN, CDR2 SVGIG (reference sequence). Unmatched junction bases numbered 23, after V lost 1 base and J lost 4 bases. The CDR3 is CAWSGTGNQDIQGYPYGYTF. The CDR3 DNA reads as TGTGCCTGGAGTGGGACAGGGAACCAAGATATACAAGGATACCCCTATGGCTACACCTTC. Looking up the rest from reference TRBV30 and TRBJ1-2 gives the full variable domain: SQTIHQWPATLVQPVGSPLSLECTVEGTSNPNLYWYRQAAGRGLQLLFYSVGIGQISSEVPQNLSASRPQDRQFILSSKKLLLSDSGFYLCAWSGTGNQDIQGYPYGYTFGSGTRLTVV.

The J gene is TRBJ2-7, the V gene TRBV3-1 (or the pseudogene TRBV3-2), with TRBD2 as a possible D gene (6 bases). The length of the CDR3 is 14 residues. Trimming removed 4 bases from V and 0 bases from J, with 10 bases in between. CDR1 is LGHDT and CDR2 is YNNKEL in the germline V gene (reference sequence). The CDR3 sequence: CASSRDFSSYEQYF. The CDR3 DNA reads TGTGCCAGCAGCCGGGACTTTAGCTCCTACGAGCAGTACTTC.

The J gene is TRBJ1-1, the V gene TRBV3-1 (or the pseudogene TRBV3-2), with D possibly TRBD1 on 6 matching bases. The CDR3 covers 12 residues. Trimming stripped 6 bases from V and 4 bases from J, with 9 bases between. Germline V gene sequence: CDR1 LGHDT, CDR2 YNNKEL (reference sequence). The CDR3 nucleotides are TGTGCCAGCAGTCTCAGGGGCACTGAAGCTTTCTTT. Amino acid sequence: CASSLRGTEAFF.

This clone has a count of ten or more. The CDR3: CASSQDFRSNEQFF. CDR3 coding DNA: TGCGCCAGCAGCCAAGATTTTCGTTCCAATGAGCAGTTCTTC. This rearrangement joins TRBV4-3 to TRBJ2-1; D not certain. CDR1 is LGHNA and CDR2 is YSLEER in the germline V gene. Trimming removed 0 bases from V and 6 bases from J, with 9 bases in between. The CDR3 extends over 14 amino acids.

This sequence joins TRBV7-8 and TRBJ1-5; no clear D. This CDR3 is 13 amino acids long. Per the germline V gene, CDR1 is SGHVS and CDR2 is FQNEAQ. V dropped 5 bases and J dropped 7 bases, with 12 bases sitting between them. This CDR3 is CASSPEEEQPQHF. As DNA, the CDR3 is TGTGCCAGCAGCCCAGAGGAGGAGCAGCCCCAGCATTTT. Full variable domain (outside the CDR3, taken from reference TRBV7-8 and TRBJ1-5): GAGVSQSPRYKVAKRGQDVALRCDPISGHVSLFWYQQALGQGPEFLTYFQNEAQLDKSGLPSDRFFAERPEGSVSTLKIQRTQQEDSAVYLCASSPEEEQPQHFGDGTRLSIL.

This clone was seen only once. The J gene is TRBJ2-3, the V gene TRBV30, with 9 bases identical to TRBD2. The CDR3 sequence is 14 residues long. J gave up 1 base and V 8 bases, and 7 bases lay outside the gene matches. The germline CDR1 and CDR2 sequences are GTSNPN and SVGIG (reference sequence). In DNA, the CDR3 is TGTGCCAGGACTAAGCGGGGGGGCACAGATACGCAGTATTTT. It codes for CARTKRGGTDTQYF.

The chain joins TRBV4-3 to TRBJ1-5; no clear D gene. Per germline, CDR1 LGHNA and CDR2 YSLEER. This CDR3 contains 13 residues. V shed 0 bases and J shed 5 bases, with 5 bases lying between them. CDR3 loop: CASSQDRDQPQHF. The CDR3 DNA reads TGCGCCAGCAGCCAAGATCGGGATCAGCCCCAGCATTTT.

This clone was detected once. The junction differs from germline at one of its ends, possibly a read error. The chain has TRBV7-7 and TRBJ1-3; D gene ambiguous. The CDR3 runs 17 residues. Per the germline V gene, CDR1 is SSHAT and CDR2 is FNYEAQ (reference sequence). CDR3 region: CASSLGGGGSSGNTIYF. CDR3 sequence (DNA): TGTGCTAGCAGCTTAGGAGGTGGCGGGAGCTCTGGAAACACCATATATTTT.

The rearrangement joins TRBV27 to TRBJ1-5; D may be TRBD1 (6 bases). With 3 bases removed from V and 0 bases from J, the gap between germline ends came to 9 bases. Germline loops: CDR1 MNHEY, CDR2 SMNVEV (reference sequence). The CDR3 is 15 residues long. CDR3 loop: CASSFGQYSNQPQHF. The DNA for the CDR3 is TGTGCCAGCAGTTTCGGACAGTATAGCAATCAGCCCCAGCATTTT.

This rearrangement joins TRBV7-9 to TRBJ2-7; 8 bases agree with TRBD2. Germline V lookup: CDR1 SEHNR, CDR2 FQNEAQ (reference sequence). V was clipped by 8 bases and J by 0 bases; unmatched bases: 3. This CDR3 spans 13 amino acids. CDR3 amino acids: CASRSGSSYEQYF. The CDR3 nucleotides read TGTGCCAGCCGAAGCGGGAGCTCCTACGAGCAGTACTTC.

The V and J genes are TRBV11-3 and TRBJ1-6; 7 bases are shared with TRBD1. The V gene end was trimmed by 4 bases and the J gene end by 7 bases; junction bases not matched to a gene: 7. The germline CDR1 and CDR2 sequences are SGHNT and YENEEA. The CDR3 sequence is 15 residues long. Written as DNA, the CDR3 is TGTGCCAGCAGCTCAGCTGCGGACAGGAATTCACCCCTCCACTTT. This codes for CASSSAADRNSPLHF.

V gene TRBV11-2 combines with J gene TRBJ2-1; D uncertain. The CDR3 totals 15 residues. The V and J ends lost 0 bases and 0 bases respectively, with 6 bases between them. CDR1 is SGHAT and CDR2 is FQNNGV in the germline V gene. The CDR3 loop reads CASSLEASSYNEQFF. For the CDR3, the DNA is TGTGCCAGCAGCTTAGAGGCAAGCTCCTACAATGAGCAGTTCTTC. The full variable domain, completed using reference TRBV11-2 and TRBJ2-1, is EAGVAQSPRYKIIEKRQSVAFWCNPISGHATLYWYQQILGQGPKLLIQFQNNGVVDDSQLPKDRFSAERLKGVDSTLKIQPAKLEDSAVYLCASSLEASSYNEQFFGPGTRLTVL.

CDR3 sequence: CASSPQLDTEAFF. The DNA of the CDR3 is TGTGCCAGCAGCCCACAGCTGGACACTGAAGCTTTCTTT. The V and J genes are TRBV7-9 and TRBJ1-1; D ambiguous. Trimming pared 5 bases from V and 3 bases from J, leaving 10 bases between. Germline lookup yields CDR1 SEHNR and CDR2 FQNEAQ (reference sequence). The CDR3 is made up of 13 amino acids.

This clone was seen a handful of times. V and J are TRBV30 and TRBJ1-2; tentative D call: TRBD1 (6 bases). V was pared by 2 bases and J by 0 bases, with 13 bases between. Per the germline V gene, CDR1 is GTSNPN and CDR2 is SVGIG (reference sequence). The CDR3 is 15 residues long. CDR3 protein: CAWSTQGRTNYGYTF. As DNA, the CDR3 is TGTGCCTGGAGTACCCAGGGGCGTACTAACTATGGCTACACCTTC.

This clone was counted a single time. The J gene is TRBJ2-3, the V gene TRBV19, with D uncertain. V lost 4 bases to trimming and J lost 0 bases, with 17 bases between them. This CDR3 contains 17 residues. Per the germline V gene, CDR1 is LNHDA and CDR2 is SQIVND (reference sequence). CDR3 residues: CASSRRLFVTSTDTQYF. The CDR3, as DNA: TGTGCCAGTAGTAGGAGACTGTTTGTTACTAGCACAGATACGCAGTATTTT.

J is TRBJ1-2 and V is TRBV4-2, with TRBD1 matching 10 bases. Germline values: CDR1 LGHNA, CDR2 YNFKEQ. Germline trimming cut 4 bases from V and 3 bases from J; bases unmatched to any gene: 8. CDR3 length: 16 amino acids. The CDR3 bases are TGTGCCAGCAGCCGCCACCCGGGACAGGGGTACTATGGCTACACCTTC. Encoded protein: CASSRHPGQGYYGYTF.

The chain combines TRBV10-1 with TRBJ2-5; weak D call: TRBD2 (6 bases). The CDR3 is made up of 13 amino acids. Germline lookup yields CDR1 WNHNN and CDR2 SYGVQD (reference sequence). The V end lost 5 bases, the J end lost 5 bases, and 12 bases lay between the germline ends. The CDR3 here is CASSRGTVETQYF. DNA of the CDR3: TGCGCCAGCAGTCGCGGGACGGTTGAGACCCAGTACTTC.

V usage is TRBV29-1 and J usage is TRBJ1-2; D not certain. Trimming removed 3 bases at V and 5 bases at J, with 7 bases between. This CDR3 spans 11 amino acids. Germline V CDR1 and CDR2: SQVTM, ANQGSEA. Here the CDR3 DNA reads TGCAGCGTTGAGAACTATTATGGCTACACCTTC. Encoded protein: CSVENYYGYTF.

CDR3 DNA sequence: TGTGCCAGCAGCCGGGGACTAGCCAAAGAGACCCAGTACTTC. Its translation is CASSRGLAKETQYF. This chain uses TRBV2 with TRBJ2-5, with 9 bases aligning to TRBD2. Germline assignment: CDR1 SNHLY and CDR2 FYNNEI. V lost 6 bases, J lost 3 bases, and 5 bases stayed unmatched. The CDR3 spans 14 residues.

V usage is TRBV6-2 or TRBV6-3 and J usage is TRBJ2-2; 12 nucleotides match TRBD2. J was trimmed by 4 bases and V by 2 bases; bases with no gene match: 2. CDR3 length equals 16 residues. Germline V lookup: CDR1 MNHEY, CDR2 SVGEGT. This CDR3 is CASSYKLAGGTGELFF. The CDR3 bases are TGTGCCAGCAGTTACAAACTAGCGGGGGGCACCGGGGAGCTGTTTTTT.

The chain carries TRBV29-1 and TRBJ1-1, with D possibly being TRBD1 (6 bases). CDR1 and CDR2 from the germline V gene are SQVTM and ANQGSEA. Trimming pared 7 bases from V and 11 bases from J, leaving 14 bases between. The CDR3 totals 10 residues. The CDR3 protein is CSAQTGQAFF. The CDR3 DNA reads TGCAGCGCTCAGACAGGCCAGGCTTTCTTT.

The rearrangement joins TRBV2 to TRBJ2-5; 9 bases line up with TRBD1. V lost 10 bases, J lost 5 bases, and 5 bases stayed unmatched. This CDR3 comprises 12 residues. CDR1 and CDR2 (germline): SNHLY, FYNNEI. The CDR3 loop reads CAIDRGRETQYF. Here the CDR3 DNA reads TGTGCCATCGACAGGGGGAGGGAGACCCAGTACTTC.

The CDR3 protein is CASSLWGESSYEQYF. The CDR3 DNA is TGCGCCAGCAGCTTGTGGGGGGAGAGCTCCTACGAGCAGTACTTC. The rearrangement joins TRBV5-1 to TRBJ2-7; D possibly corresponds to TRBD2 (6 bases). The CDR3 spans 15 residues. CDR1 is SGHRS and CDR2 is YFSETQ in the germline V gene. V gave up 1 base and J gave up 0 bases, with 11 bases separating them.